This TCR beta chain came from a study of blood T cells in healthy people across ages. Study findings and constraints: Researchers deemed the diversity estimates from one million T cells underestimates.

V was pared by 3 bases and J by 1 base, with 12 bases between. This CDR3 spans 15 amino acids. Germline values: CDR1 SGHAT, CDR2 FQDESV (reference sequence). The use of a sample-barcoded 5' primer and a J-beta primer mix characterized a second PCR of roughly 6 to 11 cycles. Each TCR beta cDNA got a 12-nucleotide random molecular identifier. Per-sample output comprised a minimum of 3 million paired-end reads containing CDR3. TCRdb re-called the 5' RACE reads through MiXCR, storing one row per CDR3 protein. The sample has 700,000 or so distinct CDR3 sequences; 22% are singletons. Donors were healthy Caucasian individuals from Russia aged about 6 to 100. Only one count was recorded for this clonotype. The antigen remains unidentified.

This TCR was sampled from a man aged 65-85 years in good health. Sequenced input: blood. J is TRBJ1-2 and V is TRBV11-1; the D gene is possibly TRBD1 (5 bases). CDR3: CASSFSFGGNYGYTF. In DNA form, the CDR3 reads TGTGCCAGCAGCTTTTCTTTTGGGGGTAACTATGGCTACACCTTC.